These T cell receptor beta chains were read from a single sample in a study of cytomegalovirus exposure and HLA in healthy donors. Produced via immunoSEQ multiplex PCR; TCRdb's table is partial and in-frame only. The profile shows approximately 150,000 clones, about two thirds of them singletons. The sequencing sample was made of PBMCs. These receptors were taken from a woman aged 25 to 39 in good health and CMV-seronegative. The CDR3 runs from the conserved cysteine through the conserved F or W. Fields, in order: D gene, V gene, J gene, clone size, CDR3 protein, CDR3 DNA. The D gene is left open where the match is weak. The listing skips clone size in some rows; elsewhere it reads once, few, many or a size class.

d_call: .; v_call: TRBV16; j_call: TRBJ2-2; clone_size: few; cdr3_aa: CASSQGQGSTGELFF; cdr3_nt: TGTGCCAGCAGCCAAGGGCAGGGTAGCACCGGGGAGCTGTTTTTT
d_call: .; v_call: TRBV19; j_call: TRBJ2-1; clone_size: once; cdr3_aa: CASSGQGKYNEQFF; cdr3_nt: TGTGCCAGTAGTGGTCAGGGGAAATACAATGAGCAGTTCTTC
d_call: .; v_call: TRBV7-2; j_call: TRBJ2-7; clone_size: .; cdr3_aa: CASSLASGSYEQYF; cdr3_nt: TGTGCCAGCAGCTTAGCTAGCGGCTCCTACGAGCAGTACTTC
d_call: TRBD2; v_call: TRBV14; j_call: TRBJ2-2; clone_size: .; cdr3_aa: CASSRYGGAGNGELFF; cdr3_nt: TGTGCCAGCAGCCGCTACGGGGGGGCCGGAAACGGGGAGCTGTTTTTT
d_call: .; v_call: TRBV7-2; j_call: TRBJ2-5; clone_size: .; cdr3_aa: CASSSRSGSQETQYF; cdr3_nt: TGTGCCAGCAGCAGTAGGTCGGGGTCCCAAGAGACCCAGTACTTC
d_call: .; v_call: TRBV27; j_call: TRBJ2-1; clone_size: .; cdr3_aa: CASSLSQVIGNEQFF; cdr3_nt: TGTGCCAGCAGTTTATCACAGGTGATAGGCAATGAGCAGTTCTTC
d_call: .; v_call: TRBV7-9; j_call: TRBJ1-1; clone_size: .; cdr3_aa: CASSLDGLQTTEAFF; cdr3_nt: TGTGCCAGCAGCTTAGACGGACTCCAGACGACTGAAGCTTTCTTT
d_call: .; v_call: TRBV6-6; j_call: TRBJ2-7; clone_size: .; cdr3_aa: CASSYAGHPIYEQYF; cdr3_nt: TGTGCCAGCAGTTACGCCGGACACCCAATCTACGAGCAGTACTTC
d_call: .; v_call: TRBV6-5; j_call: TRBJ1-1; clone_size: few; cdr3_aa: CASSWGGNTEAFF; cdr3_nt: TGTGCCAGCAGTTGGGGAGGGAACACTGAAGCTTTCTTT
d_call: .; v_call: TRBV11-2; j_call: TRBJ2-7; clone_size: .; cdr3_aa: CASSLYSISYEQYF; cdr3_nt: TGTGCCAGCAGCTTATACAGTATCTCCTACGAGCAGTACTTC
d_call: .; v_call: TRBV18; j_call: TRBJ1-5; clone_size: .; cdr3_aa: CASSREGGDQPQHF; cdr3_nt: TGTGCCAGCTCCAGAGAGGGCGGAGATCAGCCCCAGCATTTT
d_call: .; v_call: TRBV25-1; j_call: TRBJ1-2; clone_size: once; cdr3_aa: CASSERGGYTF; cdr3_nt: TGTGCCAGCAGTGAAAGGGGTGGCTACACCTTC
d_call: TRBD2; v_call: TRBV27; j_call: TRBJ2-1; clone_size: .; cdr3_aa: CASSISGGPHEQFF; cdr3_nt: TGTGCCAGCAGTATCTCGGGGGGGCCACATGAGCAGTTCTTC
d_call: TRBD1; v_call: TRBV5-4; j_call: TRBJ1-3; clone_size: .; cdr3_aa: CASSLGQGMSGNTIYF; cdr3_nt: TGTGCCAGCAGCCTGGGACAGGGAATGTCTGGAAACACCATATATTTT
d_call: TRBD1; v_call: TRBV27; j_call: TRBJ2-3; clone_size: .; cdr3_aa: CASSLPGTGADTQYF; cdr3_nt: TGTGCCAGCAGTTTACCCGGGACAGGGGCAGATACGCAGTATTTT
d_call: TRBD1; v_call: TRBV11-3; j_call: TRBJ2-3; clone_size: .; cdr3_aa: CASSRTGTGGLDTQYF; cdr3_nt: TGTGCCAGCAGCCGTACCGGGACAGGGGGCTTAGATACGCAGTATTTT
d_call: .; v_call: TRBV2; j_call: TRBJ1-4; clone_size: once; cdr3_aa: CASSVGSGVGEKLFF; cdr3_nt: TGTGCCAGCAGTGTAGGTTCGGGAGTGGGTGAAAAACTGTTTTTT
d_call: TRBD2; v_call: TRBV2; j_call: TRBJ2-1; clone_size: .; cdr3_aa: CASRETSGGWNEQFF; cdr3_nt: TGTGCCAGCAGGGAGACTAGCGGGGGGTGGAATGAGCAGTTCTTC
d_call: .; v_call: TRBV6-5; j_call: TRBJ2-2; clone_size: .; cdr3_aa: CASSYSSFDTGELFF; cdr3_nt: TGTGCCAGCAGTTACTCGAGCTTTGACACCGGGGAGCTGTTTTTT
d_call: .; v_call: TRBV11-2; j_call: TRBJ2-3; clone_size: .; cdr3_aa: CASSSGSHSDTQYF; cdr3_nt: TGTGCCAGCAGCTCTGGCTCCCATTCAGATACGCAGTATTTT
d_call: TRBD1; v_call: TRBV18; j_call: TRBJ2-2; clone_size: .; cdr3_aa: CASSPTGPTGELFF; cdr3_nt: TGTGCCAGCTCACCGACAGGGCCCACCGGGGAGCTGTTTTTT
d_call: TRBD2; v_call: TRBV9; j_call: TRBJ2-3; clone_size: .; cdr3_aa: CASSETSGVTDTQYF; cdr3_nt: TGTGCCAGCAGCGAGACTAGCGGGGTCACAGATACGCAGTATTTT
d_call: TRBD2; v_call: TRBV2; j_call: TRBJ2-1; clone_size: .; cdr3_aa: CASSLAGSSYNEQFF; cdr3_nt: TGTGCCAGCAGTCTAGCGGGGAGCTCCTACAATGAGCAGTTCTTC
d_call: .; v_call: TRBV18; j_call: TRBJ2-3; clone_size: few; cdr3_aa: CASSSLGGKTDTQYF; cdr3_nt: TGTGCCAGCTCTTCCCTCGGGGGAAAGACAGATACGCAGTATTTT
d_call: .; v_call: TRBV11-2; j_call: TRBJ1-1; clone_size: .; cdr3_aa: CASRPVRGYTEAFF; cdr3_nt: TGTGCCAGCAGGCCGGTCCGGGGTTATACTGAAGCTTTCTTT
d_call: .; v_call: TRBV5-4; j_call: TRBJ2-3; clone_size: .; cdr3_aa: CASSLPLGEGTDTQYF; cdr3_nt: TGTGCCAGCAGCTTGCCACTCGGGGAGGGCACAGATACGCAGTATTTT
d_call: .; v_call: TRBV27; j_call: TRBJ1-1; clone_size: .; cdr3_aa: CASSLSIGGHEAFF; cdr3_nt: TGTGCCAGCAGTTTATCTATAGGAGGTCACGAAGCTTTCTTT
d_call: .; v_call: TRBV5-4; j_call: TRBJ2-3; clone_size: .; cdr3_aa: CASSLEVWGVTDTQYF; cdr3_nt: TGTGCCAGCAGCTTGGAGGTATGGGGGGTCACAGATACGCAGTATTTT
d_call: TRBD1; v_call: TRBV2; j_call: TRBJ1-1; clone_size: .; cdr3_aa: CASSLSRDRDSEAFF; cdr3_nt: TGTGCCAGCAGTCTATCCCGGGACAGGGACTCTGAAGCTTTCTTT
d_call: .; v_call: TRBV7-9; j_call: TRBJ1-2; clone_size: .; cdr3_aa: CASSWDIYGYTF; cdr3_nt: TGTGCCAGCAGCTGGGACATCTATGGCTACACCTTC
d_call: .; v_call: TRBV7-8; j_call: TRBJ2-1; clone_size: .; cdr3_aa: CASSPRGQEGNEQFF; cdr3_nt: TGTGCCAGCAGCCCACGAGGACAGGAGGGTAATGAGCAGTTCTTC
d_call: TRBD1; v_call: TRBV10-3; j_call: TRBJ1-6; clone_size: .; cdr3_aa: CAIRTGINSPLHF; cdr3_nt: TGTGCCATCAGGACAGGGATTAATTCACCCCTCCACTTT
d_call: .; v_call: TRBV6-5; j_call: TRBJ1-5; clone_size: few; cdr3_aa: CASSEQVRQPQHF; cdr3_nt: TGTGCCAGCAGTGAACAGGTACGACAGCCCCAGCATTTT
d_call: TRBD1; v_call: TRBV25-1; j_call: TRBJ2-2; clone_size: .; cdr3_aa: CASSDVGTGVTGELFF; cdr3_nt: TGTGCCAGCAGTGATGTGGGGACAGGGGTCACCGGGGAGCTGTTTTTT
d_call: .; v_call: TRBV7-9; j_call: TRBJ2-7; clone_size: .; cdr3_aa: CASRPGEQYF; cdr3_nt: TGTGCCAGCCGCCCGGGGGAGCAGTACTTC
d_call: .; v_call: TRBV7-2; j_call: TRBJ2-3; clone_size: .; cdr3_aa: CASRQTNTDTQYF; cdr3_nt: TGTGCCAGCAGGCAGACTAACACAGATACGCAGTATTTT
d_call: .; v_call: TRBV28; j_call: TRBJ1-2; clone_size: .; cdr3_aa: CASSQFSRVGYTF; cdr3_nt: TGTGCCAGCAGTCAATTCTCCAGGGTAGGCTACACCTTC
d_call: TRBD1; v_call: TRBV2; j_call: TRBJ1-2; clone_size: .; cdr3_aa: CASRPPGQGAIGYTF; cdr3_nt: TGTGCCAGCAGACCCCCGGGACAGGGGGCGATCGGCTACACCTTC
d_call: .; v_call: TRBV21-1; j_call: TRBJ2-1; clone_size: few; cdr3_aa: CAARERSSYNEQFF; cdr3_nt: TGTGCAGCCAGGGAACGGAGCTCCTACAATGAGCAGTTCTTC
d_call: TRBD2; v_call: TRBV5-4; j_call: TRBJ2-7; clone_size: .; cdr3_aa: CASSWTSTDEQYF; cdr3_nt: TGTGCCAGCAGCTGGACTAGTACGGACGAGCAGTACTTC
d_call: .; v_call: TRBV15; j_call: TRBJ2-3; clone_size: .; cdr3_aa: CATSRDRKAGGTDTQYF; cdr3_nt: TGTGCCACCAGCAGAGATCGGAAAGCTGGAGGGACAGATACGCAGTATTTT
d_call: .; v_call: TRBV7-9; j_call: TRBJ2-2; clone_size: .; cdr3_aa: CASTPRGSEDTGELFF; cdr3_nt: TGTGCCAGCACTCCGCGTGGGAGTGAGGACACCGGGGAGCTGTTTTTT
d_call: .; v_call: TRBV10-3; j_call: TRBJ2-4; clone_size: .; cdr3_aa: CAISESEENIQYF; cdr3_nt: TGTGCCATCAGTGAGTCGGAGGAAAACATTCAGTACTTC
d_call: TRBD2; v_call: TRBV7-2; j_call: TRBJ2-2; clone_size: .; cdr3_aa: CASSQERGSTGELFF; cdr3_nt: TGTGCCAGCAGCCAGGAGCGGGGCTCCACCGGGGAGCTGTTTTTT
d_call: TRBD1; v_call: TRBV28; j_call: TRBJ1-2; clone_size: .; cdr3_aa: CASSSGQGLPYGYTF; cdr3_nt: TGTGCCAGCAGTTCCGGACAGGGCCTACCCTATGGCTACACCTTC
d_call: TRBD2; v_call: TRBV7-6; j_call: TRBJ2-1; clone_size: .; cdr3_aa: CASSLGLAAYNEQFF; cdr3_nt: TGTGCCAGCAGTTTGGGACTAGCGGCCTACAATGAGCAGTTCTTC
d_call: TRBD1; v_call: TRBV28; j_call: TRBJ1-5; clone_size: .; cdr3_aa: CASSSTLLGQRGERQPQHF; cdr3_nt: TGTGCCAGCAGTTCTACCCTATTGGGACAGAGGGGGGAACGGCAGCCCCAGCATTTT
d_call: .; v_call: TRBV7-3; j_call: TRBJ2-1; clone_size: .; cdr3_aa: CASSSPGRLHNEQFF; cdr3_nt: TGTGCCAGCAGCTCCCCAGGGCGATTACACAATGAGCAGTTCTTC
d_call: .; v_call: TRBV10-3; j_call: TRBJ1-1; clone_size: .; cdr3_aa: CAISESVTGSTEAFF; cdr3_nt: TGTGCCATCAGTGAGTCTGTTACAGGCTCCACTGAAGCTTTCTTT
d_call: TRBD1; v_call: TRBV6-5; j_call: TRBJ1-5; clone_size: .; cdr3_aa: CASSQQGANNQPQHF; cdr3_nt: TGTGCCAGCAGTCAACAGGGGGCTAACAATCAGCCCCAGCATTTT
d_call: TRBD1; v_call: TRBV2; j_call: TRBJ1-5; clone_size: .; cdr3_aa: CASKGGIQPQHF; cdr3_nt: TGTGCCAGCAAAGGGGGCATTCAGCCCCAGCATTTT